The entry below gives a single T cell receptor beta chain sequence along with its context. This sample stems from a study of control samples from healthy donors and cancer patients. Germline-derived CDR1 and CDR2 are ENHRY and SYGVKD. Trimming removed 2 bases from V and 0 bases from J, with 4 bases in between. CDR3 length: 14 amino acids. The protocol was immunoSEQ multiplex PCR, while the TCRdb copy is restricted to in-frame clones and leaves out a portion. The sample consists of about 82,000 clones, 94% of them appearing once. The sequenced sample was blood. The sequence came from a woman aged 18-35 years in good health. The J gene is TRBJ1-4, the V gene TRBV10-3; D is ambiguous. CDR3 nucleotide sequence: TGTGCCATCAGTGAGGGTGCAACTAATGAAAAACTGTTTTTT. It specifies CAISEGATNEKLFF.